This TCR beta chain was profiled in a study of blood T cell repertoires in COVID-19. Whole-study context: Collection of acute and convalescent COVID-19 samples took place in the United States, Italy and Spain. From T cells, B-cell-depleted T cells, or PBMCs came the material, which was cDNA or gDNA.

CDR1 and CDR2 (germline): MGHDK, SYGVNS. The V end lost 6 bases, the J end lost 5 bases, and 10 bases lay between the germline ends. This CDR3 spans 12 amino acids. How the authors handled the data: Quantification of nucleated cells was approximated via reference gene primer amplification. Profiling relied on immunoSEQ multiplex PCR, and the TCRdb table lists in-frame clones only, not all of them. The V and J calls and clone size were taken over from that table, and D and trimming were inferred from the DNA. This sample has some 130,000 clones, with about 86% found just once. This chain connects TRBV25-1 to TRBJ2-5; D perhaps matches TRBD1 (5 bases). The receptor's source is a woman between 45 and 60 years old who had recovered from COVID-19. The sample taken for sequencing was peripheral blood. The CDR3 bases are TGTGCCAGCAGGCAGGGTTACGAGACCCAGTACTTC. Its protein product is CASRQGYETQYF.